Sequencing of this TCR beta chain was carried out in a study of CXCR3-negative and CXCR3-positive naive CD8 T cells. Concerning this clonotype itself: The antigen is not known.

The CDR3 spans 13 residues. Broader study findings: TRBV-TRBJ usage was alike in naive CXCR3-negative and CXCR3-positive cells but differed in memory cells. TRB CDR3 hydrophobicity was greater in CXCR3-positive naive cells than in CXCR3-negative naive cells. Diversity was high in both naive subsets and much lower in memory cells.

All TRB cDNA libraries came from 5' RACE performed with UMI labels. For each CDR3 protein, TCRdb gives one entry from its re-call of the 5' RACE reads, without DNA. The repertoire table contains some 47,000 distinct CDR3 sequences. Sequencing was performed on naive CXCR3+ CD8+ T cells from blood. Subset in this sample: CD45RO-CCR7+CD27+CD95- naive CD8+ T cells expressing CXCR3 (TNR3+). This chain links TRBV21-1 with TRBJ2-7; TCRdb names TRBD1, which stays unverified in the absence of DNA. TRBV21-1 is a pseudogene locus. This TCR was recovered from a human donor in good health. Some clones in this sample may be carry-over from other donors' samples. CDR3 residues: CASSKREGEEQYF.